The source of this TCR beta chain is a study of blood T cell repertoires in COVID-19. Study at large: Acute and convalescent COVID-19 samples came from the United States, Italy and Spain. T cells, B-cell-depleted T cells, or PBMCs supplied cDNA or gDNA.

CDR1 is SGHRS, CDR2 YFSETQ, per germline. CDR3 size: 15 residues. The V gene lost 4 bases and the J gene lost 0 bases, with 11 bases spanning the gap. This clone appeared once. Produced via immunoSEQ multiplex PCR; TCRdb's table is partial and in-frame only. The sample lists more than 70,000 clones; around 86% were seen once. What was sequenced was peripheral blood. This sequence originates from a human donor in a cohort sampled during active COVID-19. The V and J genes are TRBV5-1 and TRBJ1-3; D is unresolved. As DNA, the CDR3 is TGCGCCAGCAGCGTCCCCACAGTCTCTGGAAACACCATATATTTT. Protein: CASSVPTVSGNTIYF.